The 25 T cell receptor beta chains given below trace back to one sample, sequenced in a study of blood T cell repertoires in COVID-19. The assay was immunoSEQ multiplex PCR, and TCRdb's table has in-frame clones only and misses some. The sample has 150,000 to 200,000 clones; roughly 83% are singletons. Sequences were obtained from peripheral blood. These receptor sequences come from a woman aged 60-75 years with acute or convalescent COVID-19.

The genes are TRBV12-3 or TRBV12-4 and TRBJ1-2; D not resolved. CDR3 length: 13 residues. The V and J ends lost 7 bases and 7 bases respectively, with 16 bases between them. The DNA for the CDR3 is TGTGCCAGCACCCTCAGATCATCGGGTGGCTACACCTTC. It codes for CASTLRSSGGYTF.

This chain joins TRBV4-1 and TRBJ1-1; D not resolved. With 0 bases removed from V and 1 base from J, the gap between germline ends came to 12 bases. CDR1 and CDR2 (germline): MGHRA, YSYEKL. CDR3 length equals 16 residues. CDR3 protein: CASSQDFAGKNTEAFF. As DNA, the CDR3 is TGCGCCAGCAGCCAAGATTTTGCGGGAAAGAACACTGAAGCTTTCTTT.

The chain carries TRBV29-1 and TRBJ1-4; tentative D call: TRBD1 (6 bases). Germline V gene sequence: CDR1 SQVTM, CDR2 ANQGSEA. The CDR3 has 14 amino acids. Trimming removed 7 bases at V and 4 bases at J, with 16 bases between. This chain's CDR3 is CSAAAGQHNEKLFF. The CDR3 DNA reads TGCAGCGCCGCCGCCGGACAGCATAATGAAAAACTGTTTTTT.

This chain uses TRBV5-7 with TRBJ1-5, with 7 bases lining up with TRBD1. TRBV5-7 is recorded as an ORF, its role being uncertain. CDR3 length equals 16 residues. Trimming at V came to 6 bases and at J to 2 bases, leaving 11 bases not matched to a gene. In nucleotides, the CDR3 is TGTGCCAGCACCACAGGGGTCCCCCTTTGCAATCAGCCCCAGCATTTT. Translated: CASTTGVPLCNQPQHF.

This clone was counted a few times. This sequence joins TRBV5-4 and TRBJ2-1; 11 bases agree with TRBD2. CDR1 is SGHNT, CDR2 YYREEE, per germline (reference sequence). The junction had 4 bases not matched to a gene; V was cut back by 4 bases and J by 4 bases. CDR3 length: 15 residues. The CDR3 loop is CASSPTSGAYNEQFF. As DNA, the CDR3 is TGTGCCAGCAGCCCGACTAGCGGGGCGTACAATGAGCAGTTCTTC.

The chain combines TRBV10-3 with TRBJ2-6; 7 bases align to TRBD1. The ends lost 2 bases at V and 0 bases at J; junction bases unmatched: 4. CDR3 length: 17 amino acids. CDR1 is ENHRY, CDR2 SYGVKD, per germline. CDR3 in DNA: TGTGCCATCAGTGAGGGGACAGTGAGCTCTGGGGCCAACGTCCTGACTTTC. This translates into CAISEGTVSSGANVLTF.

V is TRBV5-1 and J is TRBJ1-1, with D possibly matching TRBD1 (5 bases). From germline, CDR1 is SGHRS and CDR2 YFSETQ. This CDR3 is built from 17 residues. Trimming cost V 0 bases and J 4 bases, with 19 bases left between them. CDR3 region: CASSLASFSRVGTEAFF. In DNA form, the CDR3 reads TGCGCCAGCAGCTTGGCCAGTTTTAGCAGGGTGGGCACTGAAGCTTTCTTT.

The chain joins TRBV7-9 to TRBJ2-1, with a possible D match to TRBD1 (5 bases). CDR1 is SEHNR, CDR2 FQNEAQ, per germline (reference sequence). CDR3 length: 13 amino acids. Trimming pared 7 bases from V and 4 bases from J, leaving 11 bases between. The CDR3 reads CASTPTAYNEQFF. The CDR3 DNA follows: TGTGCCAGCACCCCGACAGCTTACAATGAGCAGTTCTTC.

This chain joins TRBV19 and TRBJ2-7; no clear D gene. CDR1 is LNHDA, CDR2 SQIVND, per germline (reference sequence). The V and J ends lost 1 base and 2 bases respectively, with 9 bases between them. The CDR3 spans 14 residues. The CDR3: CASSIGRSPYEQYF. DNA for the CDR3: TGTGCCAGTAGTATAGGACGGAGCCCCTACGAGCAGTACTTC.

The chain couples TRBV6-1 to TRBJ1-6, with TRBD1 matching over 8 bases. CDR1 and CDR2 (germline): MNHNS, SASEGT. V lost 1 base, J lost 9 bases, and 20 bases stayed unmatched. This CDR3 region has 20 residues. CDR3 sequence: CASSEEGSRWDRTFGSPLHF. The CDR3 DNA reads as TGTGCCAGCAGTGAAGAAGGTAGTCGCTGGGACAGGACCTTTGGTTCACCCCTCCACTTT.

The chain is built from TRBV4-2 and TRBJ1-2; no reliable D call. Trimming stripped 4 bases from V and 3 bases from J, with 15 bases between. CDR1 and CDR2 from the germline V gene are LGHNA and YNFKEQ. This CDR3 is 15 amino acids long. CDR3 sequence (DNA): TGTGCCAGCAGCCTAGAGGCCCAACCCCACTATGGCTACACCTTC. Its translation is CASSLEAQPHYGYTF.

This clone was observed a few times. V gene TRBV27 combines with J gene TRBJ1-6; D call uncertain. Germline CDR1 reads MNHEY; CDR2 reads SMNVEV (reference sequence). The CDR3 length is 16 residues. V was clipped by 3 bases and J by 3 bases, with 12 bases between them. For the CDR3, the DNA is TGTGCCAGCAGTTTCTTCTCGGGAGGCTATAATTCACCCCTCCACTTT. Protein product: CASSFFSGGYNSPLHF.

In DNA form, the CDR3 reads TGTGCCAGCAGCTCAAACAGGGTAGAAGCTTTCTTT. Translating it yields CASSSNRVEAFF. The chain recombines TRBV5-6 with TRBJ1-1; TRBD1 is a possible D gene (6 bases). The CDR3 sequence is 12 residues long. Germline-derived CDR1 and CDR2 are SGHDT and YYEEEE. V lost 3 bases and J lost 8, with 11 bases in between.

This sequence joins TRBV19 and TRBJ1-6, with a possible D match to TRBD1 (6 bases). CDR1 LNHDA and CDR2 SQIVND come from the germline V gene (reference sequence). The CDR3 totals 14 residues. Between the trimmed V and J ends, which lost 3 bases and 8 bases, there was a span of 11 bases. DNA for the CDR3: TGTGCCAGTAGTATTAGGGGGAATGATTCACCCCTCCACTTT. Translated, it gives CASSIRGNDSPLHF.

The chain links TRBV11-2 to TRBJ1-4; D not resolved. The CDR3 consists of 18 residues. Looked up from germline, CDR1 is SGHAT and CDR2 is FQNNGV. The germline V and J ends were trimmed by 4 bases and 1 base, with 19 bases remaining between them. The DNA for the CDR3 is TGTGCCAGCAGCTCATCCCCTGGCAGTCGATTAACTAATGAAAAACTGTTTTTT. As protein: CASSSSPGSRLTNEKLFF.

The chain carries TRBV7-2 and TRBJ1-2; no definite D call. The CDR3 totals 13 residues. V lost 1 base to trimming and J lost 11 bases, with 14 bases between them. Germline V CDR1 and CDR2: SGHTA, FQGNSA. The CDR3 nucleotides read TGTGCCAGCAGCTTAGGCACGGGAGCGGCTTACACCTTC. Its translation: CASSLGTGAAYTF.

V usage is TRBV21-1 and J usage is TRBJ2-3; TRBD1, as called in the table, went unchecked against the DNA. TRBV21-1 is a pseudogene locus. This CDR3 has 13 residues. Here the CDR3 DNA reads TGTGCCAGCAGCAAGGCCCCCACAGATACGCAGTATTTT. Translated, it gives CASSKAPTDTQYF.

V is TRBV6-1 and J is TRBJ1-2; 9 bases align to TRBD1. The length of the CDR3 is 15 residues. The J segment lost 6 bases and the V segment lost 1 base, leaving 6 bases of the junction unmatched. Per the germline V gene, CDR1 is MNHNS and CDR2 is SASEGT. CDR3 DNA: TGTGCCAGCAGTGAAGTAACAGGGACAGGGAATGGCTACACCTTC. As protein: CASSEVTGTGNGYTF.

The V call is TRBV27, the J call TRBJ1-4; 10 bases match TRBD1. The junction had 12 bases not matched to a gene; V was cut back by 3 bases and J by 5 bases. The CDR3 has 18 amino acids. In germline, CDR1 is MNHEY, CDR2 SMNVEV (reference sequence). The CDR3 coding sequence is TGTGCCAGCAGTTTGACCTTCGAAGGGACAGGGGTCAATGAAAAACTGTTTTTT. Protein sequence: CASSLTFEGTGVNEKLFF.

The V call is TRBV10-3, the J call TRBJ2-7; a possible D gene is TRBD1 (6 bases). The CDR3 consists of 16 residues. The V gene's germline CDR1 is ENHRY and CDR2 SYGVKD. Trimming shortened V by 3 bases and J by 3 bases, and 18 bases separated the two germline ends. The DNA of the CDR3 is TGTGCCATCAGTGACCAGGGGCGAATAATTGACTACGAGCAGTACTTC. This gives the protein CAISDQGRIIDYEQYF.

V is TRBV6-5 and J is TRBJ1-4; the match to TRBD1 covers 9 bases. The junction had 3 bases not matched to a gene; V was cut back by 7 bases and J by 6 bases. CDR1 MNHEY and CDR2 SVGAGI come from the germline V gene. The CDR3 length is 13 residues. As DNA, the CDR3 is TGTGCCAGCATACGGGACAGGGATGAAAAACTGTTTTTT. Its translation is CASIRDRDEKLFF.

This clone was counted only a few times. V usage is TRBV10-1 and J usage is TRBJ1-2, with unresolved D. CDR3 length: 13 residues. Germline-derived CDR1 and CDR2 are WNHNN and SYGVQD (reference sequence). The V end lost 5 bases, the J end lost 7 bases, and 14 bases lay between the germline ends. The CDR3 DNA reads as TGCGCCAGCAGTTCGACATTAGGAAGTGGCTACACCTTC. It is translated as CASSSTLGSGYTF.

The chain links TRBV2 to TRBJ2-2; TRBD2 matches at 14 bases. This CDR3 spans 21 amino acids. After removal of 4 bases from V and 2 bases from J, the junction contained 15 bases not matched to a gene. Germline V gene data show CDR1 as SNHLY and CDR2 as FYNNEI. CDR3: CASSGVPGLAGENFNTGELFF. The CDR3 nucleotides read TGTGCCAGCAGTGGGGTCCCGGGACTAGCGGGGGAGAACTTTAACACCGGGGAGCTGTTTTTT.

This clone was counted a few times. This rearrangement joins TRBV27 to TRBJ2-1, with D perhaps matching TRBD2 (5 bases). V shed 3 bases and J shed 4 bases, with 13 bases lying between them. Germline values: CDR1 MNHEY, CDR2 SMNVEV (reference sequence). The CDR3 consists of 15 residues. CDR3: CASSFRGPGYNEQFF. The CDR3 nucleotides are TGTGCCAGCAGTTTCAGAGGGCCTGGGTACAATGAGCAGTTCTTC.

The rearrangement links TRBV18 to TRBJ1-5; 8 bases line up with TRBD1. Germline V gene sequence: CDR1 KGHSH, CDR2 LQKENI. With V trimmed by 3 bases and J by 7 bases, 8 bases remained unmatched. The CDR3 consists of 15 residues. The CDR3 bases are TGTGCCAGCTCACCCCCGGACAGGGTAGGGCAGCCCCAGCATTTT. As protein: CASSPPDRVGQPQHF.